Listed here are 14 T cell receptor beta chains from one sample, sequenced in a study of PD-1 blockade in classical Hodgkin lymphoma. Every single patient, without exception, relapsed after autologous stem cell transplantation, and brentuximab vedotin exposure varied. Data came from immunoSEQ multiplex PCR; TCRdb stores just in-frame clones and leaves some out. The data show 31,000 or so clones, around three quarters seen once. The input for sequencing was peripheral blood mononuclear cells (PBMCs), taken before the second cycle of nivolumab. These receptors were taken from a human donor with classical Hodgkin lymphoma.

V is TRBV19 and J is TRBJ2-2, with 9 bases that match TRBD1. This CDR3 region has 16 residues. Germline V gives CDR1 LNHDA, CDR2 SQIVND (reference sequence). J gave up 0 bases and V 5 bases, and 4 bases lay outside the gene matches. CDR3 coding DNA: TGTGCCAGTAGTGAGAGACAGGGGGCGAACACCGGGGAGCTGTTTTTT. Translated: CASSERQGANTGELFF.

Notes on this clone: The junction differs from germline at one of its ends, possibly a read error. The rearrangement links TRBV28 to TRBJ1-1, with a weak D call TRBD1 (5 bases). Looked up from germline, CDR1 is MDHEN and CDR2 is SYDVKM. The CDR3 loop spans 18 amino acids. CDR3 coding DNA: TGTGCCAGCAGCTATGTCCTGGGGGTCCTACGTCGTAACAATGAAGCTTTCTTT. It is translated as CASSYVLGVLRRNNEAFF.

The sample holds a few counts of this clone. This sequence joins TRBV30 and TRBJ2-3, with 7 positions matching TRBD1. The CDR3 runs 15 residues. Germline V gene sequence: CDR1 GTSNPN, CDR2 SVGIG (reference sequence). The ends lost 3 bases at V and 4 bases at J; junction bases unmatched: 10. The CDR3 loop reads CAWSFDDRVADTQYF. The DNA of the CDR3 is TGTGCCTGGAGCTTCGACGACAGGGTAGCAGATACGCAGTATTTT. The whole variable domain, filled in from reference TRBV30 and TRBJ2-3, reads SQTIHQWPATLVQPVGSPLSLECTVEGTSNPNLYWYRQAAGRGLQLLFYSVGIGQISSEVPQNLSASRPQDRQFILSSKKLLLSDSGFYLCAWSFDDRVADTQYFGPGTRLTVL.

This clone is a singleton in its sample. The CDR3 DNA reads TGTGCCAGCAGTAAGAGTGGAATTGTTATAAGAAAACTGTTTTTT. Protein sequence: CASSKSGIVIRKLFF. The chain links TRBV28 to TRBJ1-4; D is unresolved. The CDR3 runs 15 residues. V was trimmed by 5 bases and J by 10 bases, leaving 20 bases between them. Germline assignment: CDR1 MDHEN and CDR2 SYDVKM.

The chain is built from TRBV10-2 and TRBJ2-1; TRBD2 aligns across 11 bases. The germline gives CDR1 WSHSY, CDR2 SAAADI. The CDR3 consists of 16 residues. The J segment lost 2 bases and the V segment lost 0 bases, leaving 0 bases of the junction unmatched. The CDR3 coding sequence is TGCGCCAGCAGTGAGTCACTAGCGGGAGCCTACAATGAGCAGTTCTTC. It codes for CASSESLAGAYNEQFF.

This clone was counted only a few times. This chain joins TRBV28 and TRBJ2-7, with D possibly matching TRBD1 (6 bases). CDR3 length: 11 amino acids. Germline lookup yields CDR1 MDHEN and CDR2 SYDVKM. V was pared by 6 bases and J by 5 bases, with 8 bases between. CDR3 nucleotide sequence: TGTGCCAGCAGCCAGGGGAACGAGCAGTACTTC. Translation gives CASSQGNEQYF.

The genes are TRBV7-9 and TRBJ2-3; no clear D. Germline loops: CDR1 SEHNR, CDR2 FQNEAQ (reference sequence). This CDR3 spans 11 amino acids. Deletions cut 4 bases from V and 6 bases from J, with 5 bases between. The CDR3: CASSSVDTQYF. CDR3 nucleotide sequence: TGTGCCAGCAGCTCGGTGGATACGCAGTATTTT.

The J gene is TRBJ1-2, the V gene TRBV5-1; no firm D call. The CDR3 runs to 12 residues. V lost 6 bases, J lost 1 base, and 7 bases lay in between. Germline V gene lookup returns CDR1 SGHRS and CDR2 YFSETQ. The CDR3 is CASKRDNYGYTF. DNA of the CDR3: TGCGCCAGCAAAAGGGATAACTATGGCTACACCTTC.

The chain joins TRBV25-1 to TRBJ2-3, with TRBD2 as a possible D gene (6 bases). The germline V gene has CDR1 MGHDK and CDR2 SYGVNS. Trimming cost V 5 bases and J 2 bases, with 14 bases left between them. This CDR3 has 15 residues. This chain's CDR3 is CASSHSGVDTDTQYF. Written as DNA, the CDR3 is TGTGCCAGCAGTCATAGCGGAGTTGACACAGATACGCAGTATTTT.

CDR3 in DNA: TGTGCCAGCAGCCCAGGGGGCCCCTACGAGCAGTACTTC. It translates to CASSPGGPYEQYF. This chain links TRBV27 with TRBJ2-7; 8 bases align to TRBD1. The CDR3 loop spans 13 amino acids. The V and J ends lost 6 bases and 2 bases, in that order; junction bases with no gene match: 3. Germline V gives CDR1 MNHEY, CDR2 SMNVEV (reference sequence).

J is TRBJ2-7 and V is TRBV2; 10 nucleotides align to TRBD2. This CDR3 spans 15 amino acids. Germline lookup yields CDR1 SNHLY and CDR2 FYNNEI. J was trimmed by 3 bases and V by 2 bases; bases with no gene match: 4. CDR3 in DNA: TGTGCCAGCAGTGAACCCCTAGCGGGAGTCTACGAGCAGTACTTC. Translating it yields CASSEPLAGVYEQYF.

This clone was recorded a few times. The rearrangement joins TRBV6-5 to TRBJ2-1; 8 bases agree with TRBD2. Germline values: CDR1 MNHEY, CDR2 SVGAGI. The length of the CDR3 is 15 residues. V shed 5 bases, J shed 2 bases, and the junction held 5 bases outside the gene matches. CDR3 coding DNA: TGTGCCAGCAGTGGGAGCGGGAGTGCCTACAATGAGCAGTTCTTC. Its translation is CASSGSGSAYNEQFF.

This chain joins TRBV7-2 and TRBJ1-3, with D perhaps TRBD1 (5 bases). CDR1 and CDR2 from the germline V gene are SGHTA and FQGNSA. The V gene lost 0 bases and the J gene lost 0 bases, with 9 bases spanning the gap. The CDR3 is 16 amino acids. The CDR3 sequence is CASSLASQGSGNTIYF. The CDR3 DNA follows: TGTGCCAGCAGCTTAGCGAGTCAGGGCTCTGGAAACACCATATATTTT.

CDR3 amino acids: CASSPTTNVGLAYEQFF. The CDR3 DNA reads as TGTGCCAGCTCACCCACCACAAATGTTGGACTAGCGTATGAGCAGTTCTTC. The V and J genes are TRBV18 and TRBJ2-1; 9 nucleotides line up with TRBD2. The junction had 14 bases not matched to a gene; V was cut back by 3 bases and J by 8 bases. The germline V gene has CDR1 KGHSH and CDR2 LQKENI. The CDR3 runs to 17 residues.